This T cell receptor beta chain was sequenced in a study of beta chain features in type 1 diabetes (dated by TCRdb to 2016 to 2019). Background on the whole study: No differences in mean age, gender distribution, total cell number or subset yield were found between patients and healthy donors. A total of roughly 100 million sorted cells were examined across all samples, and the number of cells per subset was strongly correlated with RNA yield. In the study, TCRB repertoires of sorted circulating CD4+ T cell subsets from recently diagnosed type 1 diabetes patients were compared with those of matched healthy donors. Whereas all 30 or so donors provided naive and central memory subsets, regulatory and stem cell-like memory subsets were isolated from just 8 patients and about 8 healthy donors. The research as a whole found: Patients with type 1 diabetes made fewer insertions and deleted more nucleotides at VDJ recombination sites, implying thymic rearrangement abnormalities. PCR might favor shorter templates, but patient and control samples were amplified and corrected together, so any skew would affect both groups equally. Because cDNA was sequenced instead of genomic DNA, highly expressing activated cells could be over-represented, though the groups showed no difference in activation or CD3 levels. Naive, central memory and regulatory TCRB repertoires appeared to be more similar among patients than among healthy donors. Type 1 diabetes patients showed a moderate but significant shortening of TCRB CDR3 length in all four CD4+ subsets. Because the HLA sub-analyses included only small numbers of individuals, any influence of HLA type on TCRB rearrangement was left unresolved.

The germline V gene (reference sequence) sets CDR1 to DFQATT and CDR2 to SNEGSKA. A distance of 2 bases separates the germline ends of V and J, which lose 0 bases and 3 bases respectively. The CDR3 measures 11 amino acids from cysteine to phenylalanine. Only CDR3 DNA remains: 33 bases, in frame from the first base. Of note for this clone: This receptor's antigen is unknown. The sample holds no much larger clone one base away, and base qualities are not on file.

The entire isolated RNA was reverse transcribed using the High Capacity cDNA Reverse Transcription Kit, and thus expressed TCRB transcripts were sequenced. Deep immunoSEQ sequencing was applied to naive, central memory and regulatory T cell samples, giving an average of approximately 4 million total reads per sample. Sorted cells were lysed in RLT buffer and RNA was extracted with DNase-treated RNeasy Micro or Mini kits, depending on cell number. Each cell subset was processed on its own to prevent cross-contamination, while patient and healthy donor samples were processed together. The immunoSEQ multiplex PCR was used to amplify TCRB sequences from cDNA, generating 87-bp fragments that spanned the CDR3 region. Amplicons were sequenced on the Illumina HiSeq platform. As for the original processing: Synthetic template baselines were used to correct PCR bias computationally, reads within Hamming distance 2 were collapsed together, and singletons that could not be merged were discarded. Reads were aligned to IMGT to assign V, D and J genes, CDR3 length, and insertions or deletions at six rearrangement sites. Within each subset, clonotype counts were normalized to sorted cell number, after which true diversity and Gini coefficients were computed with the tcR R package. Repertoire sharing was quantified using the overlap coefficient calculated on TCRB nucleotide sequences. As a proxy for the pre-selection repertoire, out-of-frame TCRB sequences from naive cells were analyzed. The table was pulled from immuneACCESS by TCRdb, which kept in-frame rearrangements only. Such tables lose some clones; where checked, under half of the loss comes from unresolved V genes, and the rest has no known cause. Clonal size and the V and J genes are those of that table, whereas D and trimming came from the DNA. This sample holds 150,000 to 200,000 clones; over 55% were observed only once. The leading ten clones occupy around 0.08% of the sample.

A single peripheral blood draw of about 116 mL on average was collected from each donor into heparinised tubes. Using a panel that included CD45RO, CCR7, CD25, CD127, CD95 and CD27, naive, central memory, regulatory and stem cell-like memory CD4+ T cells were sorted on a BD FACSAria II. A purity above 95% was achieved for all sorted populations. Right away, PBMCs were isolated by Lymphoprep density gradient centrifugation and were stained directly, with no culture step. To minimize batch effects, samples were stained and sorted in pairs, one healthy donor with one patient per experiment. This sequence was found in a man aged 25 to 40 with type 1 diabetes. The V and J genes are TRBV20-1 and TRBJ1-2, with the D segment identity uncertain. Sequencing used naive CD4+ T cells from blood. The meaning of the sample's cell subset or site label: true naive CD4+ T cells. The sequenced DNA: TGCAGTGCTAGAGATGACTATGGCTACACCTTC. It translates to CSARDDYGYTF.